This note documents a single T cell receptor beta chain sequence. Its antigen is not yet known. The record has no base qualities; no much larger clone is one base away. Genomic DNA was isolated using the Qiagen DNeasy kit from unsorted PBMCs as well as from negatively selected CD4+ and CD8+ fractions. Amplification of TCR beta CDR3 regions was done by immunoSEQ multiplex PCR with primers that anneal to V and J segments. Amplification bias was minimized using a synthetic immune receptor repertoire, and residual bias was removed computationally after sequencing. The authors' analysis ran thus. Custom Python scripts were used to quantify repertoire diversity as the Shannon entropy index. Unsorted, CD4+ and CD8+ repertoires were analyzed separately, except in combined analyses where CD4+ and CD8+ sequences were merged in silico. A clone was considered expanded if an increase in frequency of at least 2-fold after treatment relative to C1D1 was found, and a pseudocount of 0.5 was applied to clones undetected at baseline. Clones with 0 or 1 copy at C1D1 were classified as singleton clones, and clones with 2 or more copies were classified as non-singleton clones. By matching protein sequences in sorted samples from the same patient, clones expanded in unsorted samples were annotated as CD4+, CD8+ or unknown. Wilcoxon tests on paired samples were used to test changes in diversity from C1D1 to C4D1. TCRdb holds this immuneACCESS table with in-frame rearrangements only. Some clones are missing; in checked studies, unresolved V genes explain under half, and the rest has no known cause. The V and J calls and clone size were taken over from that table, and D and trimming were inferred from the DNA. The sample contains about 24,000 clones, 70% to 80% of them found a single time. Less than 35% of the sample rests with the top ten.

The time point label for this specimen denotes: cycle 4 day 1 (C4D1), after 5 to 7 weeks of nivolumab. Every trial patient had relapsed following autologous stem cell transplantation, and prior brentuximab vedotin exposure was what differed among cohorts A, B and C. A total of around 59 patients with relapsed/refractory classical Hodgkin lymphoma made up the trial cohort, and each patient's best overall response was complete response, partial response or progressive disease. Single-agent nivolumab was administered to trial patients in the multi-cohort phase II CheckMate 205 trial. An independent review committee assessed best overall response by applying the 2007 International Working Group response criteria. Trial PBMCs were collected immediately before nivolumab initiation (C1D1) and during therapy at cycle 2 day 1 and cycle 4 day 1. Peripheral blood was collected in 8 mL Vacutainer Cell Preparation Tubes, from which PBMCs were isolated by centrifugation and then cryopreserved.

This record belongs to a study of PD-1 blockade in classical Hodgkin lymphoma (dated by TCRdb to about 2020). About the investigation overall: Nivolumab dosing was 3 mg/kg intravenously every 2 weeks, continuing until either disease progression or unacceptable toxicity. The study used TCR beta sequencing and CyTOF to define a peripheral blood immune signature of response to PD-1 blockade in classical Hodgkin lymphoma. The full study reports these points: Newly diagnosed patients were reported to have lower baseline TCR diversity than healthy donors, and relapsed/refractory patients were reported to have lower baseline TCR diversity still. A significant rise by C4D1 was seen in CD4+ but not CD8+ TCR diversity (p=0.0027 vs p=0.16), with the rise being most apparent in complete responders (p=0.02). Patients starting nivolumab less than 1 year after ASCT had lower diversity and were excluded from later analyses to avoid confounding by immune reconstitution. Trial patients achieving complete response had baseline diversity similar to newly diagnosed patients, whereas partial responders and progressors had significantly lower diversity. Only a single clinical trial cohort was studied, and what caused the repertoire differences, possibly disease activity or prior therapy, remained undefined.

The CDR3 starts with the cysteine, ends with the phenylalanine, and has 14 residues. Only CDR3 DNA remains: 42 bases, in frame from the first base. V loses 3 bases, J loses 2 bases, and the germline ends lie 9 bases apart. The germline V gene gives CDR1 as SGHDN and CDR2 as FVKESK. The clonotype was recovered from a human donor with classical Hodgkin lymphoma. Here the chain combines TRBV14 and TRBJ2-3; the D gene cannot be named for sure. Specimen: peripheral blood mononuclear cells (PBMCs), collected before the fourth cycle of nivolumab. The nucleotide sequence reads TGTGCCAGCAGCCAGGAACTCGACACAGATACGCAGTATTTT. Its product reads: CASSQELDTDTQYF.